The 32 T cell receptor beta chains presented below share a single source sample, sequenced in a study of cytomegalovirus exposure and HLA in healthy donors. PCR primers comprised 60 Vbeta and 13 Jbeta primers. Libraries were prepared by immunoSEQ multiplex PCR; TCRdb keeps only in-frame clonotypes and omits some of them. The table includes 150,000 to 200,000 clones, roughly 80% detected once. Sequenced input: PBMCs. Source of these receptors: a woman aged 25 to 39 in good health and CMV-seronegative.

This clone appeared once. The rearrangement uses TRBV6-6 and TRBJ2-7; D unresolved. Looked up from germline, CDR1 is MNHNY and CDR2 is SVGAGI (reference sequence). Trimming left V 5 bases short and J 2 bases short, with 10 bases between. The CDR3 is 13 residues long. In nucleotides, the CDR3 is TGTGCCAGCAGTCCCGCGAGTCCCTACGAGCAGTACTTC. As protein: CASSPASPYEQYF.

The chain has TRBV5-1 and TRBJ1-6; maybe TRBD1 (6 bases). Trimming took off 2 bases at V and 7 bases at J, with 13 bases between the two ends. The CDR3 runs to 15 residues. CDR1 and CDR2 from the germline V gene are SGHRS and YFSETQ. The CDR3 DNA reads TGCGCCAGCAGCTTCGAAAACAGGGCAAATTCACCCCTCCACTTT. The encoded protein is CASSFENRANSPLHF.

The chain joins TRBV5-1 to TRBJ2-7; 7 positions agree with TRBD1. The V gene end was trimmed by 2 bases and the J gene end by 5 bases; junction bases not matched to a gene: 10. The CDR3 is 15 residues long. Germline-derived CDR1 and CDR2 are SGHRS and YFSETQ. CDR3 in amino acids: CASSFIPDRVNEQYF. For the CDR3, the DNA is TGCGCCAGCAGCTTCATTCCCGACAGGGTCAACGAGCAGTACTTC. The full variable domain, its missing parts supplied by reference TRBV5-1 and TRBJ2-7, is KAGVTQTPRYLIKTRGQQVTLSCSPISGHRSVSWYQQTPGQGLQFLFEYFSETQRNKGNFPGRFSGRQFSNSRSEMNVSTLELGDSALYLCASSFIPDRVNEQYFGPGTRLTVT.

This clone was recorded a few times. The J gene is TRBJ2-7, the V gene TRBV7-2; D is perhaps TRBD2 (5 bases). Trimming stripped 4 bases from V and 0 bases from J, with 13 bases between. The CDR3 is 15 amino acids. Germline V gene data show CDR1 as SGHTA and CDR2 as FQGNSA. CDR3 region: CASSWIRDSSYEQYF. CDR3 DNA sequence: TGTGCCAGCAGCTGGATACGGGATAGCTCCTACGAGCAGTACTTC.

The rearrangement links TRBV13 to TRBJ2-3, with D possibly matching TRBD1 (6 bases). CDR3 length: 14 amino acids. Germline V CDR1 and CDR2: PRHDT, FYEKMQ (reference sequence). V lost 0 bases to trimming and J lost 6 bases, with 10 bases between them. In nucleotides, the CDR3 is TGTGCCAGCAGCTTAGGGGGGGCCGGGGATACGCAGTATTTT. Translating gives CASSLGGAGDTQYF.

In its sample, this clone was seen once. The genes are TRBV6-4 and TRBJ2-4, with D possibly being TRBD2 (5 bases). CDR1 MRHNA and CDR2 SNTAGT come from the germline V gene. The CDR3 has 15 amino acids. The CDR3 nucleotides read TGTCTCCCTATCTCATGGGGTGGAGGATCGGGCATTCAGTACTTC. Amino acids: CLPISWGGGSGIQYF.

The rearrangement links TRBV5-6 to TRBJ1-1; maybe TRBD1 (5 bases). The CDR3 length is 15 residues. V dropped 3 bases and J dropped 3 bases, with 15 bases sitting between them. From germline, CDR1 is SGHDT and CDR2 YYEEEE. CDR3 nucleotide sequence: TGTGCCAGCAGCTCCCCCCCTGGGGGGTACACTGAAGCTTTCTTT. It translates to CASSSPPGGYTEAFF.

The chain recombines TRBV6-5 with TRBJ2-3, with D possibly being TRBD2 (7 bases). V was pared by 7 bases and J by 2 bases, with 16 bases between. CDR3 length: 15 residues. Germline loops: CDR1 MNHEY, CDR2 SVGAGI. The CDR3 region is CASTAGDYITDTQYF. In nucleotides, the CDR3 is TGTGCCAGCACCGCAGGGGACTATATCACAGATACGCAGTATTTT.

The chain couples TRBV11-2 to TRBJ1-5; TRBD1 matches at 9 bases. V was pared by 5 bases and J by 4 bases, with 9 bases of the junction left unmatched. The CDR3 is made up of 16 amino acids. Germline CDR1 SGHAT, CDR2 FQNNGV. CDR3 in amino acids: CASSTTRDRANQPQHF. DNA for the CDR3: TGTGCCAGCAGCACGACCCGGGACAGGGCTAATCAGCCCCAGCATTTT.

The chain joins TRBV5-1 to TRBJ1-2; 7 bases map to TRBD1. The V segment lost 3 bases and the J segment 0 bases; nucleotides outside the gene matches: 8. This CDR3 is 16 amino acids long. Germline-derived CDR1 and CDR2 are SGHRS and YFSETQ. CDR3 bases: TGCGCCAGCAGCTCTACACCGGACAGGCCTAACTATGGCTACACCTTC. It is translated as CASSSTPDRPNYGYTF.

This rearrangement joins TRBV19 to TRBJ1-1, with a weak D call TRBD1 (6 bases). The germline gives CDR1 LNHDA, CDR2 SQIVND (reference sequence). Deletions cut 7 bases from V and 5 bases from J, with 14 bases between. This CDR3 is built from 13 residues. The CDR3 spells CASMVRGKTEAFF. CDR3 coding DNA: TGTGCCAGTATGGTCAGGGGAAAGACTGAAGCTTTCTTT. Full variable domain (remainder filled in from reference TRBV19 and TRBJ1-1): DGGITQSPKYLFRKEGQNVTLSCEQNLNHDAMYWYRQDPGQGLRLIYYSQIVNDFQKGDIAEGYSVSREKKESFPLTVTSAQKNPTAFYLCASMVRGKTEAFFGQGTRLTVV.

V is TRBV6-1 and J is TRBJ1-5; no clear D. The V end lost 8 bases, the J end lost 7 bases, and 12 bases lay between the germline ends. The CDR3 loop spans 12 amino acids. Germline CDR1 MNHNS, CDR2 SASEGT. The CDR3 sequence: CASRLSQQPQHF. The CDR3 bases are TGTGCCAGCCGCTTGTCTCAGCAGCCCCAGCATTTT.

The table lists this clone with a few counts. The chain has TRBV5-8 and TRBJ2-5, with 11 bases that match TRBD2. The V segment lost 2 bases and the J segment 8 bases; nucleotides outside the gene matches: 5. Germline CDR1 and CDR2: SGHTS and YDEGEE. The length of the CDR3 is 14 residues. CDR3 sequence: CASSFLAGGGTQYF. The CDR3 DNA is TGTGCCAGCAGCTTCCTAGCGGGGGGCGGAACCCAGTACTTC. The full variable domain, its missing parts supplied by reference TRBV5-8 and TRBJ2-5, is EAGVTQSPTHLIKTRGQQATLRCSPISGHTSVYWYQQALGLGLQFLLWYDEGEERNRGNFPPRFSGRQFPNYSSELNVNALELEDSALYLCASSFLAGGGTQYFGPGTRLLVL.

The chain's CDR3 is CATGQVQETQYF. The DNA for the CDR3 is TGTGCCACAGGACAGGTTCAAGAGACCCAGTACTTC. The gene calls are TRBV2 and TRBJ2-5, with 7 positions matching TRBD1. The CDR3 is 12 residues long. With 10 bases clipped from V and 2 bases from J, the junction kept 4 bases outside the gene matches. Germline CDR1 and CDR2: SNHLY and FYNNEI.

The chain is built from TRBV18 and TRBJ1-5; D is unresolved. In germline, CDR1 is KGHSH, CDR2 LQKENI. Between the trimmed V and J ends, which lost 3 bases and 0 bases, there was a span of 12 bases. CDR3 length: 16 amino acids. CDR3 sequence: CASSPQRSPSNQPQHF. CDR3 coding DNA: TGTGCCAGCTCACCCCAACGGTCACCTAGCAATCAGCCCCAGCATTTT.

The chain's CDR3 is CAWRMSGGVDTQYF. The CDR3 DNA sequence: TGTGCCTGGAGGATGAGCGGGGGGGTTGATACGCAGTATTTT. This chain connects TRBV30 to TRBJ2-3; 10 bases align to TRBD2. V shed 3 bases and J 6 bases; nucleotides not matched to a gene: 6. Looked up from germline, CDR1 is GTSNPN and CDR2 is SVGIG (reference sequence). There are 14 residues in the CDR3.

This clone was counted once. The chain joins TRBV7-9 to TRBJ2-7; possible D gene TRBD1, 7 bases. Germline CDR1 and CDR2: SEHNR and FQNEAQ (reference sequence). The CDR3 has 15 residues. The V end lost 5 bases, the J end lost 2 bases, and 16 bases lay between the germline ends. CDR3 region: CASSGLPGQPYEQYF. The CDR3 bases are TGTGCCAGCAGCGGACTACCGGGACAGCCCTACGAGCAGTACTTC.

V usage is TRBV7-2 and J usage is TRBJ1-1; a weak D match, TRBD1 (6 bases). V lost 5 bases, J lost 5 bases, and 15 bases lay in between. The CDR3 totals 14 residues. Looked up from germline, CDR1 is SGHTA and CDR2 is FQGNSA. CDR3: CASSRPQRGTEAFF. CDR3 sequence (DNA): TGTGCCAGCAGCCGACCTCAAAGGGGGACTGAAGCTTTCTTT.

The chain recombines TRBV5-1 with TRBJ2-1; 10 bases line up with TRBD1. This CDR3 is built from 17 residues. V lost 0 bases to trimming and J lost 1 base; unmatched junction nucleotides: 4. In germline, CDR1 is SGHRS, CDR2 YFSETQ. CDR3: CASSLGPGQGSYNEQFF. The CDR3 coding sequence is TGCGCCAGCAGCTTGGGTCCGGGACAGGGGTCCTACAATGAGCAGTTCTTC.

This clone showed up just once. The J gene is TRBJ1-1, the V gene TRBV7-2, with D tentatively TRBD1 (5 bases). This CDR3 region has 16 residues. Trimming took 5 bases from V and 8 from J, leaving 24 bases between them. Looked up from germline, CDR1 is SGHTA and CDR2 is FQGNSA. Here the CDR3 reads CASSPQGRGGASEAFF. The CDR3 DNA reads TGTGCCAGCAGCCCCCAAGGGCGGGGCGGGGCCTCCGAAGCTTTCTTT.

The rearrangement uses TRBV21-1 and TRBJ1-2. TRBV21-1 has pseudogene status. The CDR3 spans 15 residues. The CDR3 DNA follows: TGTGCCAGCAGCAAAGCGGGGGGACCTAACTATGGCTACACCTTC. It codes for CASSKAGGPNYGYTF.

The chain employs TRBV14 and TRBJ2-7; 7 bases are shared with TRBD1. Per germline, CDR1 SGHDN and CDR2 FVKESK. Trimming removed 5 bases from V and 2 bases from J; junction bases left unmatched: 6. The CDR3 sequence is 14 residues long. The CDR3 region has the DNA TGTGCCAGCAGCTTCCGACAGGGTACCTACGAGCAGTACTTC. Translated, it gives CASSFRQGTYEQYF.

For the CDR3, the DNA is TGCAGCGTTGAAAGAGGGGGCGACGAAAAACTGTTTTTT. Translated: CSVERGGDEKLFF. This sequence joins TRBV29-1 and TRBJ1-4; 7 bases match TRBD1. CDR1 is SQVTM and CDR2 is ANQGSEA in the germline V gene. Losses at the gene ends were 2 bases for V and 8 bases for J; bases not matched to a gene: 5. CDR3 length equals 13 residues.

Here the CDR3 reads CASSQALDRETRDYEQYF. The DNA for the CDR3 is TGTGCCAGCAGCCAAGCCCTTGACCGGGAAACCCGCGACTACGAGCAGTACTTC. This chain joins TRBV4-2 and TRBJ2-7, with a tentative D call TRBD2 (5 bases). Trimming left V 1 base short and J 3 bases short, with 22 bases between. The germline gives CDR1 LGHNA, CDR2 YNFKEQ. The length of the CDR3 is 18 residues.

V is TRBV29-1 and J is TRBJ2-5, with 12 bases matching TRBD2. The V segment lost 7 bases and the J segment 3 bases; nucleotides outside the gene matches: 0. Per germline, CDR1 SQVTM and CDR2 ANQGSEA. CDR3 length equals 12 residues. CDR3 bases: TGCAGCGGACTAGCGGGGGAAGAGACCCAGTACTTC. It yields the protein CSGLAGEETQYF.

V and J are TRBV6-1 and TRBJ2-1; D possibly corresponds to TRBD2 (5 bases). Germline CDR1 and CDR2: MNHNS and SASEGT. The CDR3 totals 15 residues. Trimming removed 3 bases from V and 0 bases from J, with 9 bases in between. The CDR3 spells CASSDQRISYNEQFF. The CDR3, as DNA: TGTGCCAGCAGTGATCAGCGGATCTCCTACAATGAGCAGTTCTTC.

The CDR3 is CASSPRDRTYEQYF. The CDR3, as DNA: TGCGCCAGCAGCCCCCGGGACAGAACCTACGAGCAGTACTTC. This chain uses TRBV5-1 with TRBJ2-7, with 7 positions matching TRBD1. The CDR3 sequence is 14 residues long. CDR1 SGHRS and CDR2 YFSETQ come from the germline V gene. V dropped 4 bases and J dropped 2; count of bases not matched to a gene: 6.

CDR3 in DNA: TGTGCCTGGAGTCAGGGGTTTGATACGCAGTATTTT. Translating gives CAWSQGFDTQYF. V usage is TRBV30 and J usage is TRBJ2-3, with TRBD1 as a possible D gene (6 bases). The V and J ends lost 2 bases and 6 bases respectively, with 9 bases between them. The CDR3 sequence is 12 residues long. The germline V gene has CDR1 GTSNPN and CDR2 SVGIG (reference sequence).

The CDR3 is CASSPVRTSSQETQYF. The CDR3 nucleotides read TGTGCCAGCTCACCAGTAAGGACTAGCAGTCAAGAGACCCAGTACTTC. The rearrangement links TRBV18 to TRBJ2-5; TRBD2 agrees at 8 bases. J was trimmed by 2 bases and V by 2 bases; bases with no gene match: 7. The V gene's germline CDR1 is KGHSH and CDR2 LQKENI. This CDR3 is 16 amino acids long.

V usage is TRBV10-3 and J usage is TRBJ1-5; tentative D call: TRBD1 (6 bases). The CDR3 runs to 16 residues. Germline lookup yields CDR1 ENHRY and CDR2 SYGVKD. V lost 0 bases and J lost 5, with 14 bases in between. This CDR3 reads CAISESGGQNYQPQHF. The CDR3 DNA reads TGTGCCATCAGTGAGTCTGGTGGACAGAATTATCAGCCCCAGCATTTT.

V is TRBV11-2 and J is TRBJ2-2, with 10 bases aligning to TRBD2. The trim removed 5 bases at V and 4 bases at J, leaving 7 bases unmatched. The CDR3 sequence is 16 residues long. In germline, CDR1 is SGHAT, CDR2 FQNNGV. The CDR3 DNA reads TGTGCCAGCAGCCCCGGTCCTAGCGGGGGCACCGGGGAGCTGTTTTTT. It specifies CASSPGPSGGTGELFF.

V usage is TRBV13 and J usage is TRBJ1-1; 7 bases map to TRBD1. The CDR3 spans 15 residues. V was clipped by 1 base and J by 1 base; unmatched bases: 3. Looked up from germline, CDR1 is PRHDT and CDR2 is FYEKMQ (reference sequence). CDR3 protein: CASSLDRGGNTEAFF. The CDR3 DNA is TGTGCCAGCAGCTTAGACAGGGGTGGGAACACTGAAGCTTTCTTT.